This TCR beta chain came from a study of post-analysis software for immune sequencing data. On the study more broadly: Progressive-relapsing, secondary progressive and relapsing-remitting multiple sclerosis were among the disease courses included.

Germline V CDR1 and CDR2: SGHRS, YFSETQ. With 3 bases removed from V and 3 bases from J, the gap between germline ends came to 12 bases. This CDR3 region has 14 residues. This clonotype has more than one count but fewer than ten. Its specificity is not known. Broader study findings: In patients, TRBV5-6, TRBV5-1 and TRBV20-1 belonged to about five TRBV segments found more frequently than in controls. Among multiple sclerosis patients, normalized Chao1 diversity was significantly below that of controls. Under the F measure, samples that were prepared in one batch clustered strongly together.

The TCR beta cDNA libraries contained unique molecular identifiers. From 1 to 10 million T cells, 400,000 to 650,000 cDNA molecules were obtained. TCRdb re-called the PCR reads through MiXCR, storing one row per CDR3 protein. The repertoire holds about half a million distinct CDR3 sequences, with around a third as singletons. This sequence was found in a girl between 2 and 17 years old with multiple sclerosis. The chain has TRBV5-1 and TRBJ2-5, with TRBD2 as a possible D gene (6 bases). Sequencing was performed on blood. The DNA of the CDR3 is TGCGCCAGCAGCTCAGGACTACCTGAAGAGACCCAGTACTTC. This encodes CASSSGLPEETQYF.